This T cell receptor beta chain was captured in a study of breast tumors, draining lymph nodes, adjacent tissues. Whole-study results and caveats: That most tumor T cells come from lymph nodes remained unproven. Tumor repertoires ranked between lymph nodes and nontumor tissue in diversity, with V and J gene preferences. Luminal-like breast cancer showed significantly greater tumor-nontumor repertoire similarity than basal-like breast cancer did. The data were judged consistent with most tumor T cells coming from lymph node and expanding in tumor.

Axillary draining lymph nodes of breast cancer patients supplied the node samples. A single record per CDR3 protein comes from TCRdb applying MiXCR to the multiplex PCR reads. The sample has about 230,000 distinct CDR3 sequences; roughly 32% are singletons. The table lists this clonotype with a few counts. Its matching antigen is unknown. A much more abundant neighbour one base away suggests this may be a read error. The clonotype comes from a female donor with breast cancer. Some clones in this sample may be carry-over from other donors' samples. The sample taken for sequencing was axillary lymph node tissue.

The CDR3 loop is CASGLPGGLNEKLFF. DNA for the CDR3: TGTGCCAGCGGCCTCCCCGGAGGGTTGAATGAAAAACTGTTTTTT. The chain carries TRBV11-2 and TRBJ1-4; D is uncertain. Germline V CDR1 and CDR2: SGHAT, FQNNGV. The germline V and J ends were trimmed by 8 bases and 5 bases, with 18 bases remaining between them. This CDR3 has 15 amino acids.